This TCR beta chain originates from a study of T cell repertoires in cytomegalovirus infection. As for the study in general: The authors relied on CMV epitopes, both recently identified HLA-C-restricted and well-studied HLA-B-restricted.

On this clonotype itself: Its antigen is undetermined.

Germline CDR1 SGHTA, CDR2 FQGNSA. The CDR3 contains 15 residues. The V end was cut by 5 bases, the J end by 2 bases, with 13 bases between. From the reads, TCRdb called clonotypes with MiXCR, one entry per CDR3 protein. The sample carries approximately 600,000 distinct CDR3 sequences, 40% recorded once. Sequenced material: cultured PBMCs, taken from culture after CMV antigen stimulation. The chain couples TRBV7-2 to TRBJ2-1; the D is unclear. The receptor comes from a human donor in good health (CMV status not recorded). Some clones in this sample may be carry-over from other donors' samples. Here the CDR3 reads CASSRQGSPYNEQFF. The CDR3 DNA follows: TGTGCCAGCAGCCGCCAAGGGTCCCCCTACAATGAGCAGTTCTTC.